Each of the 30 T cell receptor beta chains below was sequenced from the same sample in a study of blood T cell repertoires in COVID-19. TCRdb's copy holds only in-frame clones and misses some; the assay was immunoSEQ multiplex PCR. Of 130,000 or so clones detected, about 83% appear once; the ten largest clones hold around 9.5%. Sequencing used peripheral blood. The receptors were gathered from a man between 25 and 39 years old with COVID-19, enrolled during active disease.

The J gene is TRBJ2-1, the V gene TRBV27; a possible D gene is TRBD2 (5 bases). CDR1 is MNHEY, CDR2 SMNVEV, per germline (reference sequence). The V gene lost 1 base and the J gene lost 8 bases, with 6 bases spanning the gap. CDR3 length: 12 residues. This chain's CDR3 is CASSLYGDEQFF. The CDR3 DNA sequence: TGTGCCAGCAGTTTATACGGGGATGAGCAGTTCTTC.

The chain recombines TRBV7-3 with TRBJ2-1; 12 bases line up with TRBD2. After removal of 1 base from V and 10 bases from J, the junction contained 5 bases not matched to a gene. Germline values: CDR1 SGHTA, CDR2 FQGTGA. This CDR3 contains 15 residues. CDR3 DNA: TGTGCCAGCAGCTTAAGACTAGCGGGAGTGGGGGAGCAGTTCTTC. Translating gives CASSLRLAGVGEQFF.

The CDR3 loop reads CASSPRDRGYEQYF. Written as DNA, the CDR3 is TGTGCCAGCAGCCCTAGGGACAGGGGTTACGAGCAGTACTTC. The chain employs TRBV3-1 (or the pseudogene TRBV3-2) and TRBJ2-7, with 10 positions matching TRBD1. Germline V lookup: CDR1 LGHDT, CDR2 YNNKEL (reference sequence). Trimming took 4 bases from V and 4 from J; bases not matched to a gene: 4. CDR3 length equals 14 residues.

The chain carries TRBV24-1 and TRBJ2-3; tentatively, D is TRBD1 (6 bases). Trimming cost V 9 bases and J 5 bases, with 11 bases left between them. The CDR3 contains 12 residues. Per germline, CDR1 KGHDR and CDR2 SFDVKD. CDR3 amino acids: CATGGAGDTQYF. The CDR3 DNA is TGTGCCACCGGGGGCGCGGGAGATACGCAGTATTTT.

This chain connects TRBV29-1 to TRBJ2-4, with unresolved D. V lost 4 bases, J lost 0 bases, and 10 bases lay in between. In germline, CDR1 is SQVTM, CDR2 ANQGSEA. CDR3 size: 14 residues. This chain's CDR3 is CSVGSGIAKNIQYF. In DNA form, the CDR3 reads TGCAGCGTTGGCTCAGGAATAGCCAAAAACATTCAGTACTTC.

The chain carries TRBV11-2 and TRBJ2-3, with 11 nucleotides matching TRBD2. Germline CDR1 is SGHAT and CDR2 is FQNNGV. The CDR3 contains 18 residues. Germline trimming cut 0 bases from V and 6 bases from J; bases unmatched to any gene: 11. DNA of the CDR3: TGTGCCAGCAGCTTAGAACGGCCTAGCGGGAGGATTGGGGATACGCAGTATTTT. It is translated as CASSLERPSGRIGDTQYF.

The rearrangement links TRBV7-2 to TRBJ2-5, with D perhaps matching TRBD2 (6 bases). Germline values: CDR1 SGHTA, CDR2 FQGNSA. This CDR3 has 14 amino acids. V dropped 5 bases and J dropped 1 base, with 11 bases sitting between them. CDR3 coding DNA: TGTGCCAGCAGCCTCGGACTAATCCAAGAGACCCAGTACTTC. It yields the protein CASSLGLIQETQYF. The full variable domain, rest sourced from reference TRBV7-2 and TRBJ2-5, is GAGVSQSPSNKVTEKGKDVELRCDPISGHTALYWYRQSLGQGLEFLIYFQGNSAPDKSGLPSDRFSAERTGGSVSTLTIQRTQQEDSAVYLCASSLGLIQETQYFGPGTRLLVL.

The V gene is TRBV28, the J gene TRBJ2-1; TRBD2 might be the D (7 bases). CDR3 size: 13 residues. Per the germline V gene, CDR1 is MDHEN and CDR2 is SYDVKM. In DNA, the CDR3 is TGTGCATGGGGGGCTAGCGGATACAATGAGCAGTTCTTC. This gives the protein CAWGASGYNEQFF.

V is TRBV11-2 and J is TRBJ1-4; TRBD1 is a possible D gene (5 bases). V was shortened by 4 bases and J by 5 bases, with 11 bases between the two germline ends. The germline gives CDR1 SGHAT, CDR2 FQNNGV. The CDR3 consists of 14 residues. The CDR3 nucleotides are TGTGCCAGCAGCTGGGGGGGAAGGAATGAAAAACTGTTTTTT. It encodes CASSWGGRNEKLFF.

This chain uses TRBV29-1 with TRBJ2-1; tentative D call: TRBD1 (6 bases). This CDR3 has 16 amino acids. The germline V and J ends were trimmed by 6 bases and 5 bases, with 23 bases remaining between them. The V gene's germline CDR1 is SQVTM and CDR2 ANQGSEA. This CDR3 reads CSVLGQHKRLNNEQFF. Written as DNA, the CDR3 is TGCAGCGTCCTCGGACAGCACAAAAGACTAAACAATGAGCAGTTCTTC.

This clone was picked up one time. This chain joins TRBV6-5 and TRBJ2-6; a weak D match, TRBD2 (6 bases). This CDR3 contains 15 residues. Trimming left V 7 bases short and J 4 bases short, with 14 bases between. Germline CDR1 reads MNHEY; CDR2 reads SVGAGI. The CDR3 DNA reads TGTGCCAGCACCCAGGAGGGAGCCGGGGCCAACGTCCTGACTTTC. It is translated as CASTQEGAGANVLTF.

CDR3 bases: TGCGCCAGCAGCTTGGACAGTTTCTACGAGCAGTACTTC. Amino acid sequence: CASSLDSFYEQYF. The gene calls are TRBV5-1 and TRBJ2-7; D unresolved. CDR1 and CDR2 (germline): SGHRS, YFSETQ. Trimming pared 0 bases from V and 3 bases from J, leaving 7 bases between. There are 13 residues in the CDR3.

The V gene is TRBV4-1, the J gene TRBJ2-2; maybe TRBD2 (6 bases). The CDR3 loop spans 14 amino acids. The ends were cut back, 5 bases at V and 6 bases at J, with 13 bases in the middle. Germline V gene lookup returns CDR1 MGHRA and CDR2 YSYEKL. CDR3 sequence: CASSSRGRSGELFF. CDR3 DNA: TGCGCCAGCAGCTCCCGAGGGAGGTCCGGGGAGCTGTTTTTT.

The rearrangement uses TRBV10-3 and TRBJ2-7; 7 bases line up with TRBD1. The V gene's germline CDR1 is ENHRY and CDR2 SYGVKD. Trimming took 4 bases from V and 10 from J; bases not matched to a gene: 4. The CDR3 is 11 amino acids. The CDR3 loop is CAISADRYQYF. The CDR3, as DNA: TGTGCCATCAGTGCGGACAGGTATCAGTACTTC.

For the CDR3, the DNA is TGTGCCAGCAGCTTAGGCCCGCCGACATCCTACAATGAGCAGTTCTTC. Amino acids: CASSLGPPTSYNEQFF. The J gene is TRBJ2-1, the V gene TRBV7-2, with D uncertain. CDR1 SGHTA and CDR2 FQGNSA come from the germline V gene. This CDR3 region has 16 residues. Trimming cost V 1 base and J 1 base, with 11 bases left between them.

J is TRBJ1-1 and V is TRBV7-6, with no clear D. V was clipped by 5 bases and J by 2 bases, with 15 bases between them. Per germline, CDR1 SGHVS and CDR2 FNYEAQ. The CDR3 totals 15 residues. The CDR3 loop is CASSPRPRGNTEAFF. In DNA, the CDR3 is TGTGCCAGCAGCCCCCGCCCCCGGGGAAACACTGAAGCTTTCTTT.

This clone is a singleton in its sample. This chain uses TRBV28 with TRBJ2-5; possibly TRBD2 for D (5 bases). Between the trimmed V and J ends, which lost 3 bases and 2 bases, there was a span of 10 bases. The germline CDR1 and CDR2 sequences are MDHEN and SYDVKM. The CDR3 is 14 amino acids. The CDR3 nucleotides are TGTGCCAGCAGTTTTTCGGGAATTCAAGAGACCCAGTACTTC. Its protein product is CASSFSGIQETQYF.

DNA of the CDR3: TGTGCCAGCAGCCAAGAAATCGGGAGGGCGGCAGATACGCAGTATTTT. Residues: CASSQEIGRAADTQYF. The chain carries TRBV3-1 (or the pseudogene TRBV3-2) and TRBJ2-3; 8 bases agree with TRBD2. Trimming at V came to 0 bases and at J to 4 bases, leaving 6 bases not matched to a gene. This CDR3 has 16 amino acids. Per the germline V gene, CDR1 is LGHDT and CDR2 is YNNKEL (reference sequence).

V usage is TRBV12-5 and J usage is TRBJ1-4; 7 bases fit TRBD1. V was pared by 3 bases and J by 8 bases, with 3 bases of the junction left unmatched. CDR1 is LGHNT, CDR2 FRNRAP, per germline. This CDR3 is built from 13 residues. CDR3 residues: CASGFRGHEKLFF. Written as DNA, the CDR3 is TGTGCTAGTGGTTTTAGGGGGCACGAAAAACTGTTTTTT.

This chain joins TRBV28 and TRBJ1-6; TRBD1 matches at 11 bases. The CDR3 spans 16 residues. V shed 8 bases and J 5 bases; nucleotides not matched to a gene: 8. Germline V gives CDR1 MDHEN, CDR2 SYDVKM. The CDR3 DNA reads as TGTGCCAGCGGTGGACAGGGGGCTTGGGATAATTCACCCCTCCACTTT. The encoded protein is CASGGQGAWDNSPLHF.

CDR3 DNA: TGTGCCAGCAGTTACTCGTCGGGGGTTCGGGAGCAGTACTTC. Protein product: CASSYSSGVREQYF. The chain couples TRBV6-5 to TRBJ2-7; D is perhaps TRBD2 (6 bases). From germline, CDR1 is MNHEY and CDR2 SVGAGI. CDR3 length equals 14 residues. The ends were cut back, 0 bases at V and 7 bases at J, with 13 bases in the middle.

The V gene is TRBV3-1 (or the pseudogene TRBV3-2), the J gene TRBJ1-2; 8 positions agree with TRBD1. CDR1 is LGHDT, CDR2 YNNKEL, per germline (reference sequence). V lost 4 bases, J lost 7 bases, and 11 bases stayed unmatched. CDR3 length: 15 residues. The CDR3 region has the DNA TGTGCCAGCAGCCCGGGACAGGCGAGGAGGGGTGGCTACACCTTC. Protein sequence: CASSPGQARRGGYTF.

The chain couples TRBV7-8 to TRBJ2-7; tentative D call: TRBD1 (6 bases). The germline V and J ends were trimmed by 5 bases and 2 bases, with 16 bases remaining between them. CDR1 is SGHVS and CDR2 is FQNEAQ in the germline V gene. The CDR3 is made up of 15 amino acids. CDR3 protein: CASSARGIRTYEQYF. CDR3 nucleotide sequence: TGTGCCAGCAGCGCTAGGGGGATCCGAACCTACGAGCAGTACTTC.

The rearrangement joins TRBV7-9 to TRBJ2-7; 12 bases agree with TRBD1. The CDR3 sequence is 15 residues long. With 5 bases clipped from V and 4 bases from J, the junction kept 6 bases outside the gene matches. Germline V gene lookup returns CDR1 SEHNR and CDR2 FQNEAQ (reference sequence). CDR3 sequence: CASSVLGQGAYEQYF. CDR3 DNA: TGTGCCAGCAGCGTCTTGGGACAGGGGGCGTACGAGCAGTACTTC. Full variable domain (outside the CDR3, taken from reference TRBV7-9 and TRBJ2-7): DTGVSQNPRHKITKRGQNVTFRCDPISEHNRLYWYRQTLGQGPEFLTYFQNEAQLEKSRLLSDRFSAERPKGSFSTLEIQRTEQGDSAMYLCASSVLGQGAYEQYFGPGTRLTVT.

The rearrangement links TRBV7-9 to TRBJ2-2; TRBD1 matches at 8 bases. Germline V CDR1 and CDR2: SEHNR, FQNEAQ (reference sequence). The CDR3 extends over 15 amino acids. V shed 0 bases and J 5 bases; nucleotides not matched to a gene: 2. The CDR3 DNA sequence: TGTGCCAGCAGCTTAGCTACAGGGGGGACCGGGGAGCTGTTTTTT. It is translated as CASSLATGGTGELFF.

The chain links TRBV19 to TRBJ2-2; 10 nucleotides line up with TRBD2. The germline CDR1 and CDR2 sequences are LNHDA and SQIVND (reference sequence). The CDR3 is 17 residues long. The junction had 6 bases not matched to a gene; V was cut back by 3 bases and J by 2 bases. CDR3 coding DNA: TGTGCCAGTAGTATGCCCGGACTAGCGGTTAACACCGGGGAGCTGTTTTTT. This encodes CASSMPGLAVNTGELFF.

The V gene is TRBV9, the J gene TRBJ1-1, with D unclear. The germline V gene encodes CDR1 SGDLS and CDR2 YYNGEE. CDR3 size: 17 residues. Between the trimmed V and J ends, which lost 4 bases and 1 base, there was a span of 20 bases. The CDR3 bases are TGTGCCAGCAGCCCCCCCCGGGCGGGAATTGGGAACACTGAAGCTTTCTTT. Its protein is CASSPPRAGIGNTEAFF.

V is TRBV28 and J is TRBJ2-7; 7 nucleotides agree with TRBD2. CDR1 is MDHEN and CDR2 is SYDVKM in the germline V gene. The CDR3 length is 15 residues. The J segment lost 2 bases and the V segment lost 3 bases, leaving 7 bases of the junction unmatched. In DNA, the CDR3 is TGTGCCAGCAGTTTCCACGGGGGGTTGCCCTACGAGCAGTACTTC. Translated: CASSFHGGLPYEQYF.

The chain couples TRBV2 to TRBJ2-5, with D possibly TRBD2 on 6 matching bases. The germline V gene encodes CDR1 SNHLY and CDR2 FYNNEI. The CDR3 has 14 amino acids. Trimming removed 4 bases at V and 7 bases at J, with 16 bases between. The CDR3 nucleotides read TGTGCCAGCAGTGGGGGTCAGACGGGAGCGACCCAGTACTTC. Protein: CASSGGQTGATQYF.

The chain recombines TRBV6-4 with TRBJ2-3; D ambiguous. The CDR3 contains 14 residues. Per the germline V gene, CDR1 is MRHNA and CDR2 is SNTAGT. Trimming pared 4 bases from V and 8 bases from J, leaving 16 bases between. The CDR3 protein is CASSVDSASFTQYF. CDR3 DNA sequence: TGTGCCAGCAGTGTGGATTCAGCGTCTTTTACGCAGTATTTT.